A single sample gave rise to the 25 T cell receptor beta chains below, sequenced in a study of T cells in Graves' hyperthyroidism and ophthalmopathy. Authors of the study amplified TCR beta CDR3 regions from RNA transcripts. The primer set for the first-round RT-PCR of the TCR CDR3 was HTBI. TCRdb re-called the multiplex PCR reads with MiXCR, one entry per CDR3 protein. Among under 300,000 distinct CDR3 sequences, approximately 12% were seen once, and the ten largest hold 7% to 8.5%. Material for sequencing was blood. These TCRs come from a woman aged 25-40 years with Graves' hyperthyroidism that later progressed to Graves' ophthalmopathy.

This clonotype has just a few counts. The CDR3 loop reads CASSGRTRQGYNEQFF. DNA for the CDR3: TGTGCCAGCAGCGGGAGGACAAGGCAAGGCTACAATGAGCAGTTCTTC. J is TRBJ2-1 and V is TRBV6-2 or TRBV6-3; 7 positions match TRBD2. Unmatched junction bases numbered 11, after V lost 6 bases and J lost 3 bases. CDR1 and CDR2 from the germline V gene are MNHEY and SVGEGT. This CDR3 is built from 16 residues.

This clonotype was seen repeatedly, ten times or more. CDR3 DNA: TGTGCCGCAACAGGGGGGGACTCCGGGACTAGCGCCACAAGTACGTCCTACAATGAGCAGTTCTTC. Translated: CAATGGDSGTSATSTSYNEQFF. The chain links TRBV10-3 to TRBJ2-1; TRBD2 matches at 10 bases. The V segment lost 11 bases and the J segment 1 base; nucleotides outside the gene matches: 29. There are 22 residues in the CDR3. Germline CDR1 is ENHRY and CDR2 is SYGVKD.

The CDR3 DNA reads TGTGCCAGCAGCTTAGCGGGAGAGGTGAACACCGGGGAGCTGTTTTTT. It is translated as CASSLAGEVNTGELFF. The chain recombines TRBV5-4 with TRBJ2-2, with 8 bases lining up with TRBD2. With V trimmed by 2 bases and J by 1 base, 4 bases remained unmatched. CDR1 is SGHNT and CDR2 is YYREEE in the germline V gene (reference sequence). The CDR3 totals 16 residues.

There are a few counts of this clonotype. The rearrangement links TRBV28 to TRBJ1-6; D is possibly TRBD1 (6 bases). Trimming stripped 1 base from V and 7 bases from J, with 11 bases between. This CDR3 has 15 residues. CDR1 MDHEN and CDR2 SYDVKM come from the germline V gene. CDR3 DNA sequence: TGTGCCAGCAGTTTATTAGGACAGTACAATTCACCCCTCCACTTT. Translation: CASSLLGQYNSPLHF.

The chain has TRBV11-2 and TRBJ1-5; D not certain. Germline CDR1 reads SGHAT; CDR2 reads FQNNGV. This CDR3 comprises 16 residues. V was clipped by 7 bases and J by 0 bases, with 16 bases between them. CDR3 loop: CASTPRGSNSNQPQHF. In nucleotides, the CDR3 is TGTGCCAGCACCCCCCGAGGCAGCAATAGCAATCAGCCCCAGCATTTT.

This clonotype showed up many times. J is TRBJ1-5 and V is TRBV11-2; D is perhaps TRBD1 (5 bases). V lost 5 bases to trimming and J lost 3 bases, with 14 bases between them. The germline gives CDR1 SGHAT, CDR2 FQNNGV. The CDR3 sequence is 15 residues long. The CDR3 is CASSASGTANQPQHF. CDR3 DNA: TGTGCCAGCAGCGCCTCCGGGACCGCCAATCAGCCCCAGCATTTT.

This clonotype has only a few counts. The gene calls are TRBV27 and TRBJ1-1, with 8 bases fitting TRBD1. Germline V CDR1 and CDR2: MNHEY, SMNVEV (reference sequence). CDR3 size: 18 residues. Germline trimming cut 2 bases from V and 2 bases from J; bases unmatched to any gene: 13. In DNA form, the CDR3 reads TGTGCCAGCAGTTTAGGTGGGGACAGGCGGCTGAGTAACACTGAAGCTTTCTTT. This gives the protein CASSLGGDRRLSNTEAFF.

In this sample, this clonotype turned up many times. The V and J genes are TRBV28 and TRBJ2-5; 7 bases map to TRBD2. The CDR3 runs to 13 residues. CDR1 is MDHEN, CDR2 SYDVKM, per germline. V gave up 5 bases and J gave up 4 bases; unmatched junction bases: 4. The CDR3 loop is CASSPSGRETQYF. For the CDR3, the DNA is TGTGCCAGCAGTCCTAGCGGAAGAGAGACCCAGTACTTC.

The chain employs TRBV10-3 and TRBJ1-4, with D unclear. Germline loops: CDR1 ENHRY, CDR2 SYGVKD. The CDR3 contains 15 residues. V was cut by 4 bases and J by 0 bases, with 9 bases left in between. The CDR3 region has the DNA TGTGCCATCAGTGGGTTGGGTGCAACTAATGAAAAACTGTTTTTT. This sequence encodes CAISGLGATNEKLFF.

This sequence joins TRBV7-9 and TRBJ2-1, with 9 bases fitting TRBD2. This CDR3 has 17 amino acids. The germline CDR1 and CDR2 sequences are SEHNR and FQNEAQ (reference sequence). V trimming: 4 bases; J trimming: 8 bases; junction bases outside the gene matches: 15. The CDR3 loop is CASSSISGTSRIDEQFF. The CDR3 nucleotides are TGTGCCAGCAGCTCGATATCCGGGACTAGCCGGATCGATGAGCAGTTCTTC.

This clonotype was counted many times. V usage is TRBV28 and J usage is TRBJ2-7; 8 nucleotides agree with TRBD2. The length of the CDR3 is 16 residues. J gave up 7 bases and V 4 bases, and 15 bases lay outside the gene matches. Germline V gene sequence: CDR1 MDHEN, CDR2 SYDVKM. The CDR3 loop is CASSSVREAGDGEQYF. CDR3 in DNA: TGTGCCAGCAGTTCGGTAAGGGAAGCGGGAGATGGGGAGCAGTACTTC. The full variable domain, completed using reference TRBV28 and TRBJ2-7, is DVKVTQSSRYLVKRTGEKVFLECVQDMDHENMFWYRQDPGLGLRLIYFSYDVKMKEKGDIPEGYSVSREKKERFSLILESASTNQTSMYLCASSSVREAGDGEQYFGPGTRLTVT.

This clonotype was detected a few times. The chain employs TRBV4-1 and TRBJ1-5; D ambiguous. The germline V gene encodes CDR1 MGHRA and CDR2 YSYEKL. The V and J ends lost 2 bases and 4 bases respectively, with 3 bases between them. The CDR3 has 12 residues. CDR3 amino acids: CASSQLNQPQHF. In DNA, the CDR3 is TGCGCCAGCAGCCAACTAAATCAGCCCCAGCATTTT.

The V call is TRBV7-8, the J call TRBJ2-5; tentatively, D is TRBD1 (8 bases). Trimming removed 4 bases from V and 0 bases from J, with 12 bases in between. The CDR3 has 15 residues. In germline, CDR1 is SGHVS, CDR2 FQNEAQ. The CDR3 loop reads CASSSGGQDQETQYF. In DNA form, the CDR3 reads TGTGCCAGCAGCTCGGGGGGACAGGACCAAGAGACCCAGTACTTC. Full variable domain (outside the CDR3, taken from reference TRBV7-8 and TRBJ2-5): GAGVSQSPRYKVAKRGQDVALRCDPISGHVSLFWYQQALGQGPEFLTYFQNEAQLDKSGLPSDRFFAERPEGSVSTLKIQRTQQEDSAVYLCASSSGGQDQETQYFGPGTRLLVL.

V and J are TRBV30 and TRBJ1-1; D ambiguous. V lost 2 bases and J lost 11, with 15 bases in between. The germline V gene has CDR1 GTSNPN and CDR2 SVGIG (reference sequence). The CDR3 contains 12 residues. The CDR3 bases are TGTGCCTGGAGTTTCGTCGAAGTAGAGGCTTTCTTT. Translation: CAWSFVEVEAFF.

This clonotype was seen at least ten times. The rearrangement uses TRBV7-2 and TRBJ2-2, with 12 bases that match TRBD2. The CDR3 loop spans 18 amino acids. V shed 2 bases and J 6 bases; nucleotides not matched to a gene: 10. The germline gives CDR1 SGHTA, CDR2 FQGNSA. The CDR3 bases are TGTGCCAGCAGCTTACGGTCTAGCGGGAGGGTATTTGCCGGGGAGCTGTTTTTT. This gives the protein CASSLRSSGRVFAGELFF.

This sequence joins TRBV11-2 and TRBJ2-7; TRBD2 aligns across 9 bases. J was trimmed by 7 bases and V by 5 bases; bases with no gene match: 9. Germline V gene sequence: CDR1 SGHAT, CDR2 FQNNGV. The length of the CDR3 is 14 residues. CDR3 coding DNA: TGTGCCAGCAGCCCCCGCGGGGGGGCGAGAGAGCAGTACTTC. Amino acid sequence: CASSPRGGAREQYF.

This clonotype was recorded at least ten times. V usage is TRBV5-1 and J usage is TRBJ2-1; D possibly corresponds to TRBD1 (6 bases). The CDR3 has 15 residues. Trimming left V 4 bases short and J 3 bases short, with 14 bases between. Germline V gene lookup returns CDR1 SGHRS and CDR2 YFSETQ. CDR3 region: CASSLELRGYNEQFF. Written as DNA, the CDR3 is TGCGCCAGCAGCCTTGAGCTCAGGGGCTACAATGAGCAGTTCTTC.

This clonotype was counted only a few times. A single base separates this from a much larger clone, so it may be a read error. The chain has TRBV4-3 and TRBJ1-2; tentatively, D is TRBD1 (6 bases). Germline lookup yields CDR1 LGHNA and CDR2 YSLEER. The CDR3 has 15 residues. In DNA form, the CDR3 reads TGCGCCAGCAGCCAAGATAGGGCAGGGGAAGATGGCCACACCTTC. Protein: CASSQDRAGEDGHTF.

The V call is TRBV5-5, the J call TRBJ1-3; a weak D match, TRBD1 (5 bases). CDR3 length: 15 residues. V lost 2 bases and J 0 bases, leaving 9 bases between the germline ends. Germline CDR1 reads SGHKS; CDR2 reads YYEKEE (reference sequence). CDR3 region: CASSLGVSSGNTIYF. Written as DNA, the CDR3 is TGTGCCAGCAGCTTAGGGGTGAGCTCTGGAAACACCATATATTTT.

The table lists this clonotype with many counts. The genes are TRBV5-1 and TRBJ2-5, with D possibly TRBD1 on 6 matching bases. The CDR3 contains 15 residues. Germline-derived CDR1 and CDR2 are SGHRS and YFSETQ. V lost 4 bases and J lost 3, with 16 bases in between. The CDR3, as DNA: TGCGCCAGCAGCAATACCGGACAGTCGAAAGAGACCCAGTACTTC. It specifies CASSNTGQSKETQYF.

This clonotype was detected only a few times. The chain joins TRBV9 to TRBJ2-1; D is uncertain. V lost 0 bases, J lost 10 bases, and 5 bases lay in between. This CDR3 has 11 residues. Germline lookup yields CDR1 SGDLS and CDR2 YYNGEE. CDR3 nucleotide sequence: TGTGCCAGCAGCGTAGCTCGCGAGCAGTTCTTC. Encoded protein: CASSVAREQFF.

This rearrangement joins TRBV9 to TRBJ2-1; 12 bases map to TRBD2. V shed 0 bases, J shed 8 bases, and the junction held 6 bases outside the gene matches. This CDR3 has 16 amino acids. Germline CDR1 and CDR2: SGDLS and YYNGEE. The CDR3 reads CASSVGGLAGWDEQFF. In DNA form, the CDR3 reads TGTGCCAGCAGCGTAGGTGGACTAGCGGGATGGGATGAGCAGTTCTTC.

This clonotype was detected many times. The chain uses TRBV7-9 and TRBJ2-1; maybe TRBD2 (6 bases). This CDR3 region has 15 residues. The ends were cut back, 7 bases at V and 4 bases at J, with 17 bases in the middle. Germline V gene data show CDR1 as SEHNR and CDR2 as FQNEAQ (reference sequence). CDR3 sequence: CASNSEPGVYNEQFF. CDR3 sequence (DNA): TGTGCCAGCAACTCCGAGCCGGGGGTGTACAATGAGCAGTTCTTC.

This clonotype showed up many times. This sequence joins TRBV20-1 and TRBJ2-5; TRBD2 matches at 9 bases. Unmatched junction bases numbered 8, after V lost 5 bases and J lost 4 bases. Germline V gene lookup returns CDR1 DFQATT and CDR2 SNEGSKA (reference sequence). There are 14 residues in the CDR3. The CDR3 sequence: CSAGPGLAGETQYF. The CDR3, as DNA: TGCAGTGCTGGACCGGGACTAGCAGGAGAGACCCAGTACTTC.

V usage is TRBV12-5 and J usage is TRBJ2-2; D gene ambiguous. Per germline, CDR1 LGHNT and CDR2 FRNRAP. The CDR3 runs to 13 residues. V lost 3 bases, J lost 5 bases, and 7 bases lay in between. CDR3 DNA sequence: TGTGCTAGTGGTTTTCAAGGGACCGGGGAGCTGTTTTTT. Translated, it gives CASGFQGTGELFF.